This is a list of T cell receptor beta chains from one sample in a study of OX40 agonist ivuxolimab in advanced cancers. Libraries were prepared by immunoSEQ multiplex PCR; TCRdb keeps only in-frame clonotypes and omits some of them. This repertoire shows tens of thousands of clones, approximately 91% found once; its top ten account for about 15%. Here the sequenced sample was CD4+ or CD8+ T cells sorted from blood, taken in a trial of the OX40 agonist ivuxolimab. The receptors were sampled from an adult with an advanced solid tumor such as melanoma, head and neck, liver or kidney cancer. Each CDR3 is given without its conserved first and last residue.

v_gene: TRBV5-4
len: 12
CDR3aa: ASSLDPEVYEQY

v_gene: TRBV9
len: 13
CDR3aa: ASSEAGNTYNEQF

v_gene: TRBV28
len: 13
CDR3aa: ASSLLGPPQETQY

v_gene: TRBV6-5
len: 12
CDR3aa: ASSLLAGNYEQY

v_gene: TRBV7-9
len: 13
CDR3aa: ASSPGDRFYNEQF

v_gene: TRBV19
len: 15
CDR3aa: ASSIDPRREGGETQY

v_gene: TRBV10-3
len: 14
CDR3aa: AISDTSGSANNEQF

v_gene: TRBV27
len: 10
CDR3aa: ASSPTPWEQY

v_gene: TRBV5-4
len: 13
CDR3aa: ASSLALGGKDEQY

v_gene: TRBV28
len: 12
CDR3aa: ASSPRGGFYEQY

v_gene: TRBV7-6
len: 12
CDR3aa: ASSFGESTDTQY

v_gene: TRBV19
len: 13
CDR3aa: ASSILGGTNYGYT

v_gene: TRBV6-5
len: 12
CDR3aa: ASSYSGRTSPQY

v_gene: TRBV28
len: 16
CDR3aa: ASTLDLSDNYSNQPQH

v_gene: TRBV6-5
len: 13
CDR3aa: ASRGGGYSNQPQH

v_gene: TRBV27
len: 11
CDR3aa: ASLGQGTGELF

v_gene: TRBV5-4
len: 12
CDR3aa: ASSIRDRGHEQF

v_gene: TRBV21-1
len: 14
CDR3aa: ASSKAVKHSNQPQH

v_gene: TRBV11-1
len: 13
CDR3aa: ASSSLGTDQETQY

v_gene: TRBV6-5
len: 12
CDR3aa: ASSYSQFSVLGF

v_gene: TRBV7-9
len: 11
CDR3aa: ASSLGQGTEAF

v_gene: TRBV28
len: 13
CDR3aa: ASTLVTGNTGELF

v_gene: TRBV27
len: 14
CDR3aa: ASSLVLAGGPGEQY

v_gene: TRBV7-9
len: 10
CDR3aa: ASSLAGQGED

v_gene: TRBV7-2
len: 13
CDR3aa: ASSSPLAELTEAF

v_gene: TRBV28
len: 12
CDR3aa: ASSLGQVNQPQH

v_gene: TRBV9
len: 10
CDR3aa: ASSGLEGEAF

v_gene: TRBV4-1
len: 14
CDR3aa: ASSQGAGGSPDTQY

v_gene: TRBV11-2
len: 12
CDR3aa: ASSPTTGAAGVN

v_gene: TRBV27
len: 14
CDR3aa: ASSRALDRETYEQY

v_gene: TRBV11-3
len: 10
CDR3aa: ASSLDLRDQY

v_gene: TRBV4-2
len: 12
CDR3aa: ASSQEDNAYEQY

v_gene: TRBV7-9
len: 7
CDR3aa: ASTPEAF

v_gene: TRBV28
len: 15
CDR3aa: ASSLAKSGLAYNEQF

v_gene: TRBV28
len: 11
CDR3aa: ASSFTGGYEQY

v_gene: TRBV4-3
len: 12
CDR3aa: ASSQATGSDTQY

v_gene: TRBV18
len: 12
CDR3aa: ASRPTGQEYEQY

v_gene: TRBV2
len: 13
CDR3aa: ASSAFWEAKETQY

v_gene: TRBV7-3
len: 12
CDR3aa: ASSREDLTDTQY

v_gene: TRBV5-4
len: 10
CDR3aa: ASHDLNTEAF

v_gene: TRBV13
len: 12
CDR3aa: ASSTSSSYNEQF

v_gene: TRBV6-6
len: 12
CDR3aa: ASSDRDKGTEAF

v_gene: TRBV28
len: 14
CDR3aa: ASSSGRTGGIQPQH

v_gene: TRBV19
len: 14
CDR3aa: ASSYSGQKYYNEQF

v_gene: TRBV5-1
len: 13
CDR3aa: ASSLVQGVSYGYT

v_gene: TRBV5-6
len: 12
CDR3aa: ASSSSDNPYEQY

v_gene: TRBV4-1
len: 17
CDR3aa: ASSQELAGAGFSTDTQY

v_gene: TRBV7-9
len: 12
CDR3aa: ASSSDGGTGELF

v_gene: TRBV10-1
len: 12
CDR3aa: ASSEGLGNNEQF

v_gene: TRBV4-3
len: 16
CDR3aa: ASSLGSGTAPSTDTQY

v_gene: TRBV7-2
len: 13
CDR3aa: ASSLRGASKDTQY